This is a list of T cell receptor beta chains from one sample in a study of early T cells in non-severe SARS-CoV-2 infection. A single record per CDR3 protein comes from TCRdb applying MiXCR to the 5' RACE reads. The sample lists more than 35,000 distinct CDR3 sequences; about 5.8% were seen once. Sequencing input: whole blood. These receptors came from an adult who was a healthcare worker with PCR-confirmed SARS-CoV-2 infection or an uninfected control (not recorded which). Each CDR3 is given with its conserved first and last residue. Each record gives: J gene, V gene, clone size, D gene, CDR3 DNA, CDR3 protein. D genes are given only for firm matches. Size tells how often a clone was seen (once, few, many) or the class of an expanded clone, and some rows leave it out.

>TRBJ1-4|TRBV7-9|few|.
TGTGCCAGCAGCTCGGGACGGACTAATGAAAAACTGTTTTTT
CASSSGRTNEKLFF
>TRBJ2-3|TRBV11-2|few|TRBD2
TGTGCCAGCAGCTTACTAGCGGGATGGAGAGATACGCAGTATTTT
CASSLLAGWRDTQYF
>TRBJ2-1|TRBV5-5|.|TRBD1
TGTGCCAGCAGCCGGGACAGCCCCCCAGGTGAGCAGTTCTTC
CASSRDSPPGEQFF
>TRBJ1-1|TRBV9|few|TRBD1
TGTGCCAGCAGCCCAACAGGGGTTCGCACTGAAGCTTTCTTT
CASSPTGVRTEAFF
>TRBJ2-5|TRBV6-6|.|TRBD2
TGTGCCAGCAGCCGACTAGCGGGAGGGCCAATCGCCGGATTAACCCAGTACTTC
CASSRLAGGPIAGLTQYF
>TRBJ2-5|TRBV6-1|many|.
TGTGCCAGCAATCAACAGCACCAAGAGACCCAGTACTTC
CASNQQHQETQYF
>TRBJ2-7|TRBV5-1|many|.
TGCGCCAGCAGCTTTACAGCGGAGGTTCCCTTCTACGAGCAGTACTTC
CASSFTAEVPFYEQYF
>TRBJ2-2|TRBV11-2|many|.
TGTGCCAGCAGCTCGGGGGCTTTCGTCGACACCGGGGAGCTGTTTTTT
CASSSGAFVDTGELFF
>TRBJ1-1|TRBV6-1|few|.
TGTGCCAGCAGTGAACGGGGGAATATGAACACTGAAGCTTTCTTT
CASSERGNMNTEAFF
>TRBJ2-3|TRBV15|few|.
TGTGCCACCAGCAGAGATATGGCGGGAATCGGAGATACGCAGTATTTT
CATSRDMAGIGDTQYF